This TCR beta chain came from a study of breast tumors, draining lymph nodes, adjacent tissues. General study points: Luminal-like breast cancer showed significantly greater tumor-nontumor repertoire similarity than basal-like breast cancer did.

Comments on this clonotype: Its cognate antigen is unknown. One end of the junction fails to match germline, which may point to a read error.

In germline, CDR1 is SQVTM, CDR2 ANQGSEA. The CDR3 is 14 residues long. MiXCR, run by TCRdb on the multiplex PCR reads, gives a single entry per CDR3 protein. The sample yields about 22,000 distinct CDR3 sequences, around 55% seen once. Sequencing input: breast tumor tissue. This clonotype was obtained from a female donor with breast cancer. Some clones in this sample may be carry-over from other donors' samples. The chain has TRBV29-1 and TRBJ2-3; 12 nucleotides agree with TRBD1. The CDR3 DNA is TGCAGCTATAACCGGGACAGGGGGCCAGATGCGCAGTATTTT. Protein sequence: CSYNRDRGPDAQYF.